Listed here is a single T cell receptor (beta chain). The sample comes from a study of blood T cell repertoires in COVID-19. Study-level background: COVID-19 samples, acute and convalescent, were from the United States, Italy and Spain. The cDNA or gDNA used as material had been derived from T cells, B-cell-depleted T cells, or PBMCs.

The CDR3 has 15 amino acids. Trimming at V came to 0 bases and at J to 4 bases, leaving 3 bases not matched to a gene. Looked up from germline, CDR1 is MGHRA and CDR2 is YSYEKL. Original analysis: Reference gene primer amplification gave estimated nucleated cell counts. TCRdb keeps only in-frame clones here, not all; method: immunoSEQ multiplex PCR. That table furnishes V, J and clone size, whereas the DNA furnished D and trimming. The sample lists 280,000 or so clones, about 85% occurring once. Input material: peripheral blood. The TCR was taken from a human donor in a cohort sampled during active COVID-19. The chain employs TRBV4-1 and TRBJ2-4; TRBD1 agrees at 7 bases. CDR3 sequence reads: CASSQEGQMKNIQYF. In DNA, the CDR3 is TGCGCCAGCAGCCAAGAGGGACAGATGAAAAACATTCAGTACTTC.